The present T cell receptor beta chain was sequenced within a study of beta chain features in type 1 diabetes. Sorting with CD45RO/CCR7/CD25/CD127/CD95/CD27 yielded naive, central memory, regulatory and stem-like memory CD4+ cells. What was sequenced were expressed TCRB transcripts, since all of the isolated RNA had been reverse transcribed. Repertoires were generated with immunoSEQ multiplex PCR, while TCRdb's copy carries only in-frame clones and drops some. The table lists approximately 150,000 clones, approximately 10% of them singletons. Notes on this clone: What it binds is not known.

General observations from the study: Type 1 diabetes patients showed a moderate but significant shortening of TCRB CDR3s in all four CD4+ subsets.

Sequencing input: central memory CD4+ T cells from blood. This sequence was found in a man aged 25 to 45 with type 1 diabetes.

The CDR3 bases are TGTGCCATAAAACCCGGGGGGTCAAAGTACAATGAGCAGTTCTTC. It translates to CAIKPGGSKYNEQFF. V usage is TRBV28 and J usage is TRBJ2-1; TRBD2 aligns across 7 bases. Germline CDR1 and CDR2: MDHEN and SYDVKM. Unmatched junction bases numbered 13, after V lost 10 bases and J lost 4 bases. This CDR3 contains 15 residues.